Listed below are T cell receptor beta chains from one sample, sequenced in a study of response to subunit inactivated influenza vaccine. MiXCR was run by TCRdb on the RT-PCR reads, yielding one entry per CDR3 protein. The sample has roughly 700,000 distinct CDR3 sequences, 14% seen once. The sample in question was PBMCs from blood, obtained around two weeks before vaccination. These receptors were taken from a man in his fifties who received an inactivated influenza vaccine. The CDR3 runs from the conserved cysteine through the conserved F or W.

V	J	CDR3
TRBV15	TRBJ2-7	CATSKGQGEQYF
TRBV24-1	TRBJ2-2	CATSDPGLAGGLDTGELFF
TRBV29-1	TRBJ2-5	CSVETGARGTQYF
TRBV24-1	TRBJ2-5	CATGGDEFQETQYF
TRBV25-1	TRBJ2-3	CASSDSGVTQYF
TRBV20-1	TRBJ2-7	CSARDGDYSYEQYF
TRBV4-1	TRBJ2-2	CASSHGTSNTGELFF
TRBV20-1	TRBJ2-2	CSARGLGPGELFF
TRBV12-3/TRBV12-4	TRBJ1-5	CASSLTVSQPQHF
TRBV6-1	TRBJ2-3	CASCSESHTDTQYF
TRBV20-1	TRBJ2-3	CSTHRQDTQYF
TRBV27	TRBJ2-5	CASSSPTQETQYF
TRBV14	TRBJ2-7	CASSQFLGGGEQYF
TRBV7-2	TRBJ2-1	CASSYGTFDNEQFF
TRBV4-1	TRBJ1-3	CASSQEGARGNTIYF
TRBV20-1	TRBJ2-5	CSAPRGQGARETQYF
TRBV5-6	TRBJ1-5	CASSLGSTSANQPQHF
TRBV5-1	TRBJ1-1	CASLRGSSNTEAFF
TRBV20-1	TRBJ2-3	CSAYSSGRSSRDTQYF
TRBV12-3/TRBV12-4	TRBJ2-3	CASSPQLAGSTDTQYF
TRBV28	TRBJ2-7	CASQTDSYEQYF
TRBV6-2/TRBV6-3	TRBJ2-7	CASSYRGNSGGTYEQYF
TRBV6-5	TRBJ2-3	CASSFRMLSSTDTQYF
TRBV12-3/TRBV12-4	TRBJ1-2	CASSLSTSGDGYTF
TRBV11-2	TRBJ2-3	CASSLDIGTDTQYF
TRBV18	TRBJ1-1	CASSPGTTEAFF
TRBV20-1	TRBJ2-2	CSASSANTGELFF
TRBV25-1	TRBJ1-2	CASSEWGQLGYGYTF
TRBV18	TRBJ2-1	CASSPLPTGEQFF
TRBV7-2	TRBJ2-6	CASSLVGRSGANVLTF
TRBV28	TRBJ2-7	CASSVRQGKQYF
TRBV20-1	TRBJ2-1	CSARDERGWDEQFF
TRBV3-1	TRBJ2-1	CASSQEGGRLAGSYNEQFF
TRBV20-1	TRBJ2-7	CSARMGGGAVYEQYF
TRBV10-3	TRBJ2-6	CAIKIGTSGANVLTF
TRBV7-2	TRBJ2-7	CACSLGYARGAGEQYF
TRBV29-1	TRBJ2-1	CSVVDQGQYNEQFF
TRBV6-1	TRBJ1-1	CASRDSHTEAFF
TRBV24-1	TRBJ2-7	CATSDPGAGGEIYEQYF
TRBV6-2/TRBV6-3	TRBJ2-3	CASSYDGKSTQYF
TRBV12-3/TRBV12-4	TRBJ2-1	CASRSTSGAYNEQFF
TRBV7-2	TRBJ1-1	CASRGQGLTEAFF
TRBV11-2	TRBJ2-1	CASSETSGGANEQFF
TRBV12-3/TRBV12-4	TRBJ1-1	CASSFTIAEAFF
TRBV11-2	TRBJ2-1	CASSQGTSGRGYNEQFF
TRBV20-1	TRBJ2-3	CSARDPSGIADTQYF
TRBV12-3/TRBV12-4	TRBJ2-7	CASSWGQGTFEEQYF
TRBV10-3	TRBJ2-7	CAISMGLAGGDEQYF
TRBV29-1	TRBJ2-7	CSVLSGSSYEQYF
TRBV5-1	TRBJ2-3	CASSSWGPQAAGTTDTQYF
TRBV7-8	TRBJ2-7	CASSLLRGQGGEQYF
TRBV7-9	TRBJ2-1	CASSFLGYNEQFF
TRBV11-1	TRBJ2-2	CASSLVFQWTANTGELFF